One T cell receptor (beta chain) is described in this entry. These data are taken from a study of blood T cell repertoires in COVID-19. Study overall: There were acute and convalescent COVID-19 samples, and they came from the United States, Italy and Spain. The analysed material was cDNA or gDNA that came from T cells, B-cell-depleted T cells, or PBMCs.

TCRdb's copy holds only in-frame clones and misses some; the assay was immunoSEQ multiplex PCR. The sample gives approximately 250,000 clones, 75% to 90% of which show up once; roughly 3.9% is in the top ten. Everyone who took part was roughly 18 to 89 years old, and they came from fewer than 25 US areas. The germline V gene has CDR1 SQVTM and CDR2 ANQGSEA. V lost 3 bases and J 0 bases, leaving 17 bases between the germline ends. CDR3 length equals 16 residues. The sequenced sample was PBMCs or T cells enriched from blood (not recorded which). The chain has TRBV29-1 and TRBJ1-1, with TRBD1 as a possible D gene (5 bases). The source of this sequence is a woman aged 30 to 39 with acute COVID-19. The CDR3 region has the DNA TGCAGCGTTGAGAGGGGAGGCCAGGGTATGAACACTGAAGCTTTCTTT. It encodes CSVERGGQGMNTEAFF.